This T cell receptor (beta chain) is drawn from a study of T cell responses to AZD1222 COVID-19 vaccine. Study-wide results and caveats: Without day 14 samples, only post-peak T cell repertoires were studied.

Germline V gene sequence: CDR1 SGHVS, CDR2 FQNEAQ. V gave up 2 bases and J gave up 4 bases, with 11 bases separating them. This CDR3 is 15 amino acids long. Produced via immunoSEQ multiplex PCR; TCRdb's table is partial and in-frame only. The table records over 100,000 clones, approximately 90% of them present only once. With regard to this clone: Its matching antigen is unknown.

The chain links TRBV7-8 to TRBJ1-4; possible D gene TRBD1, 6 bases. The receptor was isolated from an adult in good health. The source material was peripheral blood, sampled on day 0 of AZD1222 vaccination. The CDR3 loop reads CASSLWGTNNEKLFF. As DNA, the CDR3 is TGTGCCAGCAGCTTATGGGGGACAAATAATGAAAAACTGTTTTTT.